These T cell receptor beta chains were read from a single sample in a study of control samples from healthy donors and cancer patients. Sequencing used immunoSEQ multiplex PCR; TCRdb keeps in-frame clones, though not all of them. The profile covers around 100,000 clones, with more than 85% appearing a single time and 19% taken by the ten largest. Sequencing was done on a sample of PBMCs. The receptors shown here come from a man aged 60-69 years with lung cancer. Both conserved end residues are part of each CDR3. A D gene is named only where the DNA matches it firmly. Some rows have no size entry. The others give once, few or many, or a class for an expanded clone.

J gene: TRBJ1-1; clone size: -; V gene: TRBV27; D gene: -; CDR3 protein: CASSLNFGQGDTEAFF; CDR3 DNA: TGTGCCAGCAGTCTCAACTTCGGGCAGGGTGACACTGAAGCTTTCTTT
J gene: TRBJ1-2; clone size: -; V gene: TRBV30; D gene: TRBD1; CDR3 protein: CAWTRQGGRYGYTF; CDR3 DNA: TGTGCCTGGACTCGACAGGGTGGACGCTATGGCTACACCTTC
J gene: TRBJ1-1; clone size: -; V gene: TRBV7-9; D gene: -; CDR3 protein: CASTGLNTEAFF; CDR3 DNA: TGTGCCAGCACAGGATTGAACACTGAAGCTTTCTTT
J gene: TRBJ1-1; clone size: -; V gene: TRBV6-4; D gene: TRBD1; CDR3 protein: CASRAGTGINTEAFF; CDR3 DNA: TGTGCCAGCAGGGCAGGGACAGGGATTAACACTGAAGCTTTCTTT
J gene: TRBJ1-2; clone size: -; V gene: TRBV25-1; D gene: -; CDR3 protein: CASSDMTGYGYTF; CDR3 DNA: TGTGCCAGCAGTGACATGACAGGCTATGGCTACACCTTC
J gene: TRBJ1-2; clone size: -; V gene: TRBV6-1; D gene: -; CDR3 protein: CASSESGENYGYTF; CDR3 DNA: TGTGCCAGCAGTGAATCCGGGGAAAACTATGGCTACACCTTC
J gene: TRBJ1-1; clone size: few; V gene: TRBV7-9; D gene: -; CDR3 protein: CASGGSGSAALEAFF; CDR3 DNA: TGTGCCAGCGGCGGGAGCGGTTCGGCCGCTCTTGAAGCTTTCTTT
J gene: TRBJ2-2; clone size: -; V gene: TRBV5-8; D gene: TRBD1; CDR3 protein: CASSWGQRSTGELFF; CDR3 DNA: TGTGCCAGCAGCTGGGGACAGCGGAGCACCGGGGAGCTGTTTTTT
J gene: TRBJ1-2; clone size: -; V gene: TRBV25-1; D gene: TRBD1; CDR3 protein: CASSEWGDRATSNYGYTF; CDR3 DNA: TGTGCCAGCAGTGAATGGGGGGACAGGGCTACTAGTAACTATGGCTACACCTTC
J gene: TRBJ1-1; clone size: -; V gene: TRBV30; D gene: TRBD1; CDR3 protein: CAWSVRGTGGETEAFF; CDR3 DNA: TGTGCCTGGAGTGTACGCGGGACAGGGGGTGAAACTGAAGCTTTCTTT
J gene: TRBJ1-3; clone size: -; V gene: TRBV30; D gene: TRBD1; CDR3 protein: CAWRAKTGAENTIYF; CDR3 DNA: TGTGCCTGGAGGGCCAAGACAGGGGCGGAAAACACCATATATTTT
J gene: TRBJ2-7; clone size: -; V gene: TRBV30; D gene: -; CDR3 protein: CAWSVLGDEQYF; CDR3 DNA: TGTGCCTGGAGTGTACTAGGTGACGAGCAGTACTTC
J gene: TRBJ1-1; clone size: -; V gene: TRBV11-3; D gene: -; CDR3 protein: CASSLGQGDYTEAFF; CDR3 DNA: TGTGCCAGCAGCTTAGGTCAGGGAGACTACACTGAAGCTTTCTTT
J gene: TRBJ2-1; clone size: -; V gene: TRBV6-5; D gene: TRBD1; CDR3 protein: CASSYTGQYNEQFF; CDR3 DNA: TGTGCCAGCAGTTACACGGGACAGTACAATGAGCAGTTCTTC
J gene: TRBJ1-3; clone size: -; V gene: TRBV27; D gene: -; CDR3 protein: CASSSGDFLDTIYF; CDR3 DNA: TGTGCCAGCAGTTCGGGGGATTTTTTAGACACCATATATTTT
J gene: TRBJ2-5; clone size: -; V gene: TRBV5-8; D gene: TRBD2; CDR3 protein: CASSPGLAGGYDSYQYF; CDR3 DNA: TGTGCCAGCAGCCCGGGACTAGCGGGGGGTTATGACTCTTACCAGTACTTC
J gene: TRBJ1-5; clone size: -; V gene: TRBV6-4; D gene: -; CDR3 protein: CASSEEAAGPQHF; CDR3 DNA: TGTGCCAGCAGTGAGGAGGCGGCGGGGCCCCAGCATTTT
J gene: TRBJ2-1; clone size: -; V gene: TRBV5-4; D gene: TRBD1; CDR3 protein: CASSLVGQGTSYNEQFF; CDR3 DNA: TGTGCCAGCAGCCTTGTCGGACAGGGGACCTCCTACAATGAGCAGTTCTTC
J gene: TRBJ1-2; clone size: -; V gene: TRBV10-1; D gene: TRBD1; CDR3 protein: CASSEGQGHGYTF; CDR3 DNA: TGCGCCAGCAGTGAAGGACAGGGTCATGGCTACACCTTC
J gene: TRBJ2-2; clone size: -; V gene: TRBV5-1; D gene: -; CDR3 protein: CASSLGGGDGELFF; CDR3 DNA: TGCGCCAGCAGCTTAGGAGGCGGCGACGGGGAGCTGTTTTTT
J gene: TRBJ1-1; clone size: -; V gene: TRBV3-1/TRBV3-2; D gene: -; CDR3 protein: CASSPFILGGETEAFF; CDR3 DNA: TGTGCCAGCAGCCCCTTTATCTTGGGGGGTGAGACTGAAGCTTTCTTT
J gene: TRBJ1-5; clone size: -; V gene: TRBV2; D gene: -; CDR3 protein: CASSVRGAVQPQHF; CDR3 DNA: TGTGCCAGCAGTGTACGGGGGGCAGTTCAGCCCCAGCATTTT
J gene: TRBJ2-5; clone size: -; V gene: TRBV30; D gene: -; CDR3 protein: CAWSVVSKETQYF; CDR3 DNA: TGTGCCTGGAGTGTAGTCAGCAAAGAGACCCAGTACTTC
J gene: TRBJ2-2; clone size: -; V gene: TRBV3-1/TRBV3-2; D gene: TRBD1; CDR3 protein: CASSRKTGSAGELFF; CDR3 DNA: TGTGCCAGCAGCCGAAAGACAGGGTCGGCCGGGGAGCTGTTTTTT
J gene: TRBJ2-5; clone size: -; V gene: TRBV5-1; D gene: -; CDR3 protein: CASSSDSGGQETQYF; CDR3 DNA: TGCGCCAGCAGCTCGGATTCAGGAGGGCAAGAGACCCAGTACTTC
J gene: TRBJ2-6; clone size: -; V gene: TRBV5-1; D gene: -; CDR3 protein: CASSLSQGRSGANVLTF; CDR3 DNA: TGCGCCAGCAGCTTGAGCCAGGGCCGCTCTGGGGCCAACGTCCTGACTTTC
J gene: TRBJ1-4; clone size: -; V gene: TRBV27; D gene: -; CDR3 protein: CASSFYGGNSEKLFF; CDR3 DNA: TGTGCCAGCAGTTTTTATGGGGGAAACAGTGAAAAACTGTTTTTT
J gene: TRBJ2-1; clone size: -; V gene: TRBV7-3; D gene: TRBD1; CDR3 protein: CASSPRTGGAFNNEQFF; CDR3 DNA: TGTGCCAGCAGCCCTAGGACAGGGGGCGCATTTAACAATGAGCAGTTCTTC
J gene: TRBJ2-5; clone size: -; V gene: TRBV9; D gene: -; CDR3 protein: CASSRLQHLQETQYF; CDR3 DNA: TGTGCCAGCAGCAGACTGCAACATCTTCAAGAGACCCAGTACTTC
J gene: TRBJ1-1; clone size: -; V gene: TRBV19; D gene: -; CDR3 protein: CASSSLTEAFF; CDR3 DNA: TGTGCCAGTAGTTCCCTAACTGAAGCTTTCTTT
J gene: TRBJ1-5; clone size: -; V gene: TRBV23-1; D gene: TRBD1; CDR3 protein: CASSQSEARQGRQPQHF; CDR3 DNA: TGCGCCAGCAGTCAATCGGAGGCCAGACAGGGCCGACAGCCCCAGCATTTT
J gene: TRBJ2-5; clone size: few; V gene: TRBV18; D gene: -; CDR3 protein: CASSPRSREETQYF; CDR3 DNA: TGTGCCAGCTCACCACGAAGCAGGGAAGAGACCCAGTACTTC
J gene: TRBJ1-1; clone size: -; V gene: TRBV4-1; D gene: -; CDR3 protein: CASSQLVGIREAFF; CDR3 DNA: TGCGCCAGCAGCCAACTGGTAGGGATCCGCGAAGCTTTCTTT
J gene: TRBJ1-4; clone size: -; V gene: TRBV5-1; D gene: -; CDR3 protein: CASSLGTLETEKLFF; CDR3 DNA: TGCGCCAGCAGCTTGGGGACGTTGGAGACTGAAAAACTGTTTTTT
J gene: TRBJ2-3; clone size: -; V gene: TRBV5-1; D gene: TRBD2; CDR3 protein: CASSPSGGPPDTQYF; CDR3 DNA: TGCGCCAGCAGCCCTAGCGGGGGGCCCCCAGATACGCAGTATTTT
J gene: TRBJ1-2; clone size: -; V gene: TRBV6-5; D gene: -; CDR3 protein: CASRRDYGYTF; CDR3 DNA: TGTGCCAGCAGAAGGGATTATGGCTACACCTTC
J gene: TRBJ2-5; clone size: -; V gene: TRBV5-1; D gene: -; CDR3 protein: CASRGEETQYF; CDR3 DNA: TGCGCCAGCAGGGGTGAAGAGACCCAGTACTTC
J gene: TRBJ1-1; clone size: -; V gene: TRBV11-2; D gene: -; CDR3 protein: CASSLRTAQEMFEAFF; CDR3 DNA: TGTGCCAGCAGCCTGCGGACCGCACAGGAAATGTTTGAAGCTTTCTTT
J gene: TRBJ2-2; clone size: -; V gene: TRBV10-1; D gene: -; CDR3 protein: CASSEIPRTGELFF; CDR3 DNA: TGCGCCAGCAGTGAAATCCCACGCACCGGGGAGCTGTTTTTT
J gene: TRBJ1-1; clone size: -; V gene: TRBV6-5; D gene: -; CDR3 protein: CASRDISSFNTEAFF; CDR3 DNA: TGTGCCAGCAGGGACATTTCATCCTTTAACACTGAAGCTTTCTTT
J gene: TRBJ2-2; clone size: -; V gene: TRBV6-5; D gene: -; CDR3 protein: CASSPLTGYTGELFF; CDR3 DNA: TGTGCCAGCAGTCCCCTAACAGGGTACACCGGGGAGCTGTTTTTT
J gene: TRBJ1-1; clone size: once; V gene: TRBV5-1; D gene: -; CDR3 protein: CASSKGVRTEAFF; CDR3 DNA: TGCGCCAGCAGCAAGGGGGTGAGGACTGAAGCTTTCTTT
J gene: TRBJ2-3; clone size: -; V gene: TRBV5-1; D gene: -; CDR3 protein: CASSSPEGTDTQYF; CDR3 DNA: TGCGCCAGCAGCTCGCCAGAAGGCACAGATACGCAGTATTTT
J gene: TRBJ2-3; clone size: -; V gene: TRBV3-1/TRBV3-2; D gene: -; CDR3 protein: CASSSAGNYWPSSDTQYF; CDR3 DNA: TGTGCCAGCAGCAGCGCTGGGAATTATTGGCCGTCCTCAGATACGCAGTATTTT
J gene: TRBJ1-5; clone size: -; V gene: TRBV15; D gene: -; CDR3 protein: CATSRAASPWSNQPQHF; CDR3 DNA: TGTGCCACCAGCAGAGCGGCGTCTCCCTGGAGCAATCAGCCCCAGCATTTT
J gene: TRBJ2-1; clone size: -; V gene: TRBV3-1/TRBV3-2; D gene: -; CDR3 protein: CASSQDVLAREQFF; CDR3 DNA: TGTGCCAGCAGCCAAGATGTACTCGCACGCGAGCAGTTCTTC
J gene: TRBJ1-1; clone size: -; V gene: TRBV5-5; D gene: TRBD1; CDR3 protein: CASSLDRGSTEAFF; CDR3 DNA: TGTGCCAGCAGCTTAGACAGGGGAAGCACTGAAGCTTTCTTT
J gene: TRBJ2-1; clone size: -; V gene: TRBV6-6; D gene: TRBD1; CDR3 protein: CASSKNDRGSGNEQFF; CDR3 DNA: TGTGCCAGCAGCAAAAACGACAGGGGAAGTGGGAATGAGCAGTTCTTC